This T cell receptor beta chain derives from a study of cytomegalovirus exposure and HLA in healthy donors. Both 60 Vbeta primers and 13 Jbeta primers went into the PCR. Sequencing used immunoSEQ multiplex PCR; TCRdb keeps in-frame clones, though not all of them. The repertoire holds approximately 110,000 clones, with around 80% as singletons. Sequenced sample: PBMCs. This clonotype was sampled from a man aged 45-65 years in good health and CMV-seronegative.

The CDR3: CASSIGQQNTGELFF. In DNA form, the CDR3 reads TGTGCCAGTAGTATAGGCCAACAGAACACCGGGGAGCTGTTTTTT. This chain connects TRBV19 to TRBJ2-2; D gene unclear. Trimming pared 1 base from V and 1 base from J, leaving 7 bases between. Germline assignment: CDR1 LNHDA and CDR2 SQIVND (reference sequence). CDR3 length: 15 residues. Using reference TRBV19 and TRBJ2-2 for the parts outside the CDR3, the full variable domain is DGGITQSPKYLFRKEGQNVTLSCEQNLNHDAMYWYRQDPGQGLRLIYYSQIVNDFQKGDIAEGYSVSREKKESFPLTVTSAQKNPTAFYLCASSIGQQNTGELFFGEGSRLTVL.